This T cell receptor beta chain was recorded in a study of OX40 agonist ivuxolimab in advanced cancers. Regarding the study in general: Ivuxolimab, which targeted the costimulatory receptor OX40 (CD134), was an agonistic, fully human IgG2 monoclonal antibody. Intravenous ivuxolimab was administered to patients every 2 weeks at six dose levels: 0.01, 0.1, 0.3, 1.5, 3 and 10 mg/kg. Of the approximately 50 patients in dose escalation, approximately 20 had hepatocellular carcinoma, some 15 had melanoma, 9 had renal cell carcinoma and 9 had head and neck cancer. In the dose-escalation cohort, around four fifths of patients were male, and the mean age was 60 years with a range of about 23 to 79. Patients were allowed to have had prior anti-PD-1, anti-PD-L1 or anti-CTLA-4 therapy, and less than 45% of the dose-escalation patients had previously received checkpoint inhibitors. Partial responses were achieved by three dose-escalation patients, of whom one had hepatocellular carcinoma and two had cutaneous melanoma. Peripheral TCRbeta sequencing aimed to test whether ivuxolimab altered TCR sequence diversity and caused clonal T-cell expansion. The paper reports the monotherapy dose-escalation portion (N ≈ 50 patients) of the phase I ivuxolimab trial. Overall results and qualifications from the work: Low levels of normalized T-cell clonal expansion were also seen in some nonresponding patients. The antigen specificity of the clonally expanded peripheral T cells was not determined. At doses of 0.1 to 3.0 mg/kg, clonal expansion of both CD4+ and CD8+ blood T cells was observed from baseline to week 6. In partial responders in the 0.1-3.0 mg/kg groups, normalized peripheral clonal expansion was found to be among the lowest, especially among CD8+ T cells. After ivuxolimab, CD8+ T cells had more expanded clones than CD4+ T cells on average.

According to the germline V gene (reference sequence), CDR1 reads SEHNR and CDR2 reads FQNEAQ. V is reduced by 5 bases and J by 4 bases, leaving a spacing of 20 bases between them. Taken from cysteine to phenylalanine, the CDR3 has 16 residues. Of the read, only the CDR3 DNA is kept; its 48 bases are in frame from base 1. Patients with autoimmune disease history or receiving systemic immunosuppression were excluded from the trial. Peripheral blood for TCR sequencing was collected from all dose cohorts at baseline, on cycle 4 day 1, and on cycle 7 day 1. Samples came from an open-label, multicenter, first-in-human phase I dose-escalation trial of ivuxolimab. Adults with locally advanced or metastatic head and neck squamous cell, hepatocellular, melanoma or renal cell carcinoma were enrolled in the trial. Before TCR sequencing, CD4+ T cells and CD8+ T cells from peripheral blood were sorted into separate populations.

Genomic DNA was extracted from sorted cells for sequencing of the TCRbeta CDR3 region. The immunoSEQ Assay was used to sequence the TCRbeta CDR3 regions. This is the immuneACCESS table as TCRdb keeps it, with only in-frame sequences that have V and J called. A part of the clones is gone; compared with another copy, unresolved V genes explain less than half, and the rest is unexplained. Recorded for this sample are 45,000 to 50,000 clones; around 84% of them occurred a single time. The ten largest clones represent approximately 2% of the sample. On this clone: Its antigen is still unknown. No clone much larger than this one lies a single base away; base qualities are absent.

The sequence derives from an adult with an advanced solid tumor such as melanoma, head and neck, liver or kidney cancer. The rearranged chain carries TRBV7-9 and TRBJ1-1, with the D gene not clear enough to name. Material: CD4+ or CD8+ T cells sorted from blood, obtained in a trial of the OX40 agonist ivuxolimab. The CDR3 reads as follows: CASSQGGGRGATEAFF. The DNA sequence is TGTGCCAGCAGCCAAGGAGGCGGACGGGGAGCCACTGAAGCTTTCTTT. Reference TRBV7-9 and TRBJ1-1 proteins supply the regions before and after the CDR3; the full variable domain is: DTGVSQNPRHKITKRGQNVTFRCDPISEHNRLYWYRQTLGQGPEFLTYFQNEAQLEKSRLLSDRFSAERPKGSFSTLEIQRTEQGDSAMYLCASSQGGGRGATEAFFGQGTRLTVV.